Shown below are 10 T cell receptor beta chains from a single sample sequenced in a study of blood T cell repertoires in COVID-19. Method: immunoSEQ multiplex PCR; TCRdb's copy keeps in-frame clones and lacks some. The sample lists 200,000 to 250,000 clones; around 88% were seen once. Sequencing input: peripheral blood. Receptor source: a woman in her thirties with COVID-19, enrolled during active disease.

The chain uses TRBV10-3 and TRBJ1-3; D perhaps matches TRBD1 (6 bases). CDR1 and CDR2 from the germline V gene are ENHRY and SYGVKD. This CDR3 comprises 15 residues. V was trimmed by 6 bases and J by 2 bases, leaving 14 bases between them. This chain's CDR3 is CAISDAGGPGNTIYF. For the CDR3, the DNA is TGTGCCATCAGCGACGCGGGGGGCCCTGGAAACACCATATATTTT.

This clone appeared once. The chain combines TRBV7-2 with TRBJ2-5; TRBD2 agrees at 12 bases. With V trimmed by 1 base and J by 4 bases, 13 bases remained unmatched. CDR3 length equals 19 residues. Germline V gene sequence: CDR1 SGHTA, CDR2 FQGNSA. CDR3 nucleotide sequence: TGTGCCAGCAGCTTAGGACTGCTAGCGGGGGGGCCTAGGCGAGAGACCCAGTACTTC. It specifies CASSLGLLAGGPRRETQYF.

This chain connects TRBV5-4 to TRBJ2-2, with D maybe TRBD2 (6 bases). The CDR3 runs to 17 residues. V was pared by 0 bases and J by 7 bases, with 19 bases between. Germline V gene lookup returns CDR1 SGHNT and CDR2 YYREEE (reference sequence). This chain's CDR3 is CASSLGLGRRINGELFF. Written as DNA, the CDR3 is TGTGCCAGCAGCTTGGGATTGGGGAGGCGGATTAACGGGGAGCTGTTTTTT.

The V call is TRBV11-3, the J call TRBJ2-7, with TRBD1 as a possible D gene (6 bases). The germline V gene has CDR1 SGHNT and CDR2 YENEEA. The CDR3 consists of 16 residues. Trimming took 1 base from V and 2 from J, leaving 15 bases between them. The CDR3 here is CASSLAQQGDPYEQYF. CDR3 nucleotides: TGTGCCAGCAGCTTAGCTCAACAGGGCGACCCCTACGAGCAGTACTTC. Using reference TRBV11-3 and TRBJ2-7 for the parts outside the CDR3, the full variable domain is EAGVVQSPRYKIIEKKQPVAFWCNPISGHNTLYWYLQNLGQGPELLIRYENEEAVDDSQLPKDRFSAERLKGVDSTLKIQPAELGDSAVYLCASSLAQQGDPYEQYFGPGTRLTVT.

The rearrangement uses TRBV18 and TRBJ2-3; D not certain. Trimming removed 6 bases from V and 3 bases from J, with 22 bases in between. The CDR3 is made up of 17 amino acids. Germline V gives CDR1 KGHSH, CDR2 LQKENI. The CDR3 loop is CASSPTGSEKLTDTQYF. CDR3 DNA: TGTGCCAGCTCCCCCACCGGGTCGGAAAAACTGACAGATACGCAGTATTTT. Full variable domain (rest looked up from reference TRBV18 and TRBJ2-3): NAGVMQNPRHLVRRRGQEARLRCSPMKGHSHVYWYRQLPEEGLKFMVYLQKENIIDESGMPKERFSAEFPKEGPSILRIQQVVRGDSAAYFCASSPTGSEKLTDTQYFGPGTRLTVL.

The chain combines TRBV3-1 (or the pseudogene TRBV3-2) with TRBJ2-4; D is unresolved. The CDR3 extends over 14 amino acids. CDR1 and CDR2 from the germline V gene are LGHDT and YNNKEL (reference sequence). Trimming removed 1 base from V and 10 bases from J, with 14 bases in between. The CDR3, as DNA: TGTGCCAGCAGCCAAGCCCCTCGAGGTGGGATTCAGTACTTC. Translated: CASSQAPRGGIQYF.

The gene calls are TRBV7-8 and TRBJ2-5; 11 bases map to TRBD1. Looked up from germline, CDR1 is SGHVS and CDR2 is FQNEAQ. Losses at the gene ends were 3 bases for V and 1 base for J; bases not matched to a gene: 4. The CDR3 is made up of 16 amino acids. The CDR3 DNA sequence: TGTGCCAGCAGCTTCCCCGGGACAGGGGGCCAAGAGACCCAGTACTTC. It is translated as CASSFPGTGGQETQYF.

The chain has TRBV6-1 and TRBJ2-1; 9 nucleotides agree with TRBD2. Trimming removed 3 bases from V and 0 bases from J; junction bases left unmatched: 6. The length of the CDR3 is 17 residues. Germline loops: CDR1 MNHNS, CDR2 SASEGT. This chain's CDR3 is CASSDLSGRLSYNEQFF. CDR3 bases: TGTGCCAGCAGTGACTTAAGCGGGAGGCTCTCCTACAATGAGCAGTTCTTC.

The gene calls are TRBV28 and TRBJ1-2, with 9 bases matching TRBD1. The germline V gene encodes CDR1 MDHEN and CDR2 SYDVKM. Losses at the gene ends were 5 bases for V and 0 bases for J; bases not matched to a gene: 10. The CDR3 contains 17 residues. As DNA, the CDR3 is TGTGCCAGCAGTGAACAGGGGGCGCAGGTTCCTAACTATGGCTACACCTTC. This encodes CASSEQGAQVPNYGYTF.

The rearrangement uses TRBV28 and TRBJ1-1; 12 bases map to TRBD1. J was trimmed by 3 bases and V by 2 bases; bases with no gene match: 7. The germline CDR1 and CDR2 sequences are MDHEN and SYDVKM. This CDR3 contains 17 residues. CDR3 nucleotide sequence: TGTGCCAGCAGTTTAACGGGGACAGGGGGCTTTTACACTGAAGCTTTCTTT. It specifies CASSLTGTGGFYTEAFF.